This T cell receptor beta chain was observed in a study of blood T cells in healthy people across ages. After removal of 3 bases from V and 0 bases from J, the junction contained 4 bases not matched to a gene. Germline V gives CDR1 SQVTM, CDR2 ANQGSEA. CDR3 size: 14 residues. Sample-barcoded 5' priming and a J-beta primer mix drove a second PCR of roughly 6 to 12 cycles. TCRdb re-called the 5' RACE reads through MiXCR, storing one row per CDR3 protein. The sample consists of about 680,000 distinct CDR3 sequences, 49% of them appearing once. It was about 10 milliliters of peripheral blood that were drawn from each donor.

This receptor was taken from a woman aged 55-69 years in good health. Sequencing used blood. The V gene is TRBV29-1, the J gene TRBJ1-2; TRBD1 aligns across 7 bases. CDR3 in DNA: TGCAGCGTTGAGGGGACAGATTCTAACTATGGCTACACCTTC. This codes for CSVEGTDSNYGYTF.